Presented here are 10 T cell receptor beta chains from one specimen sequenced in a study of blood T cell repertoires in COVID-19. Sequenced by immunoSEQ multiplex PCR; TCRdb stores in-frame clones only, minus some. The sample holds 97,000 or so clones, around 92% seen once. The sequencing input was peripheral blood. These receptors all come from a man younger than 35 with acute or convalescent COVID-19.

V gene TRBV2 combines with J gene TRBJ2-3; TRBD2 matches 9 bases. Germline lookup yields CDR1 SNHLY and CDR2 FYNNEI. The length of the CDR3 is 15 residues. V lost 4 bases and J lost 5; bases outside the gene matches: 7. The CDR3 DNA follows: TGTGCCAGCAGTGTGAGCGGGAGGACCCAAGATACGCAGTATTTT. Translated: CASSVSGRTQDTQYF.

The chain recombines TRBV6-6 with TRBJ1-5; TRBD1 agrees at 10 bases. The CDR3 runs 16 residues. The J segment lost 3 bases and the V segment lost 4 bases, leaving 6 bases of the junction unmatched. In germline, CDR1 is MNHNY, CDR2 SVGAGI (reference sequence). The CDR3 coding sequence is TGTGCCAGCAGTTCCCGGACAGGGGGATACAATCAGCCCCAGCATTTT. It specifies CASSSRTGGYNQPQHF.

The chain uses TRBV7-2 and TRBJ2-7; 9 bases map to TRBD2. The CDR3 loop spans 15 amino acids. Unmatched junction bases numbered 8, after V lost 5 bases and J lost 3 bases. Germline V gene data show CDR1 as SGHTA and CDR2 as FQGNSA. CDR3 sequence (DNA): TGTGCCAGCAGCCCCCGGGCGGGAGGGGTCTACGAGCAGTACTTC. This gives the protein CASSPRAGGVYEQYF.

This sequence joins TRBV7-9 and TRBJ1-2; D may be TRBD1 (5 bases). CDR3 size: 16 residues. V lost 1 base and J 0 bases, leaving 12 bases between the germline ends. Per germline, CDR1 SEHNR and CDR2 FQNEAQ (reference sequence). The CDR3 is CASSLGSGTSNYGYTF. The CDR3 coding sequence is TGTGCCAGCAGCTTAGGCTCGGGGACTTCTAACTATGGCTACACCTTC.

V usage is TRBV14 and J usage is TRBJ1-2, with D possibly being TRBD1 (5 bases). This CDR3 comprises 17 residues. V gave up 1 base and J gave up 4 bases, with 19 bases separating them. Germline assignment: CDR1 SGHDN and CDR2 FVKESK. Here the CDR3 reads CASSQAGGVSGVYGYTF. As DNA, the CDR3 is TGTGCCAGCAGCCAAGCCGGAGGGGTCTCCGGTGTCTATGGCTACACCTTC.

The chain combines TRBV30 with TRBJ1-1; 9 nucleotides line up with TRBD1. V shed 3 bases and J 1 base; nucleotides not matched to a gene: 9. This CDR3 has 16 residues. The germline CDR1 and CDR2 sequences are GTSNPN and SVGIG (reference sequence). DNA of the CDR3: TGTGCCTGGAGCATTCCACAGGGGGCCAGGAACACTGAAGCTTTCTTT. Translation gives CAWSIPQGARNTEAFF.

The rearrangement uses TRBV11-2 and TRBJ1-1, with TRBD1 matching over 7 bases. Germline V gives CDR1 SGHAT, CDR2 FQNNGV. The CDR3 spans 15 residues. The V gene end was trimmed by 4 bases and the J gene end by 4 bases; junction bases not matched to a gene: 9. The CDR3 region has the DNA TGTGCCAGCAGCTCCCGACAGGGTGGGATCACTGAAGCTTTCTTT. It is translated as CASSSRQGGITEAFF.

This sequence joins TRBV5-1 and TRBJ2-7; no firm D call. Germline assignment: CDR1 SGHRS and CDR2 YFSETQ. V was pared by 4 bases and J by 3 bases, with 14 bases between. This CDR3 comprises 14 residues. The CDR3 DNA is TGCGCCAGCAGCCATGCTGAGGTTTTCTACGAGCAGTACTTC. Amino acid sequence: CASSHAEVFYEQYF.

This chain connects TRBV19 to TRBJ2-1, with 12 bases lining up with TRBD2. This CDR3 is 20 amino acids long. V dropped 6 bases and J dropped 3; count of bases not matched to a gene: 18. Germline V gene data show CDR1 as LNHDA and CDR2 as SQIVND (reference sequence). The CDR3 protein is CASSTDPFLAGGGLYNEQFF. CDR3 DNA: TGTGCCAGTAGCACCGACCCTTTTCTAGCGGGGGGGGGTCTCTACAATGAGCAGTTCTTC.

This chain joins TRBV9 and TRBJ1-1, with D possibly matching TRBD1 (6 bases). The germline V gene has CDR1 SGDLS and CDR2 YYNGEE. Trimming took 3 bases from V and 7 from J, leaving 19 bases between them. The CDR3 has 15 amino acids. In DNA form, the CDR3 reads TGTGCCAGCAGCGGACAGACCGGAGGGGGGGGTGAAGCTTTCTTT. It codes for CASSGQTGGGGEAFF.